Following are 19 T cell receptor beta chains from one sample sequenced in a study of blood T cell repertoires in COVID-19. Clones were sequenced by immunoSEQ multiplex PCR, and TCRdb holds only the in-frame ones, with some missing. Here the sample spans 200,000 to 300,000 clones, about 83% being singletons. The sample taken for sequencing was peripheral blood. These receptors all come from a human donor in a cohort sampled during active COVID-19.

CDR3 residues: CASSLWSGGAYNEQFF. CDR3 bases: TGCGCCAGCAGCTTGTGGTCCGGGGGGGCATACAATGAGCAGTTCTTC. The chain uses TRBV5-1 and TRBJ2-1; 8 positions match TRBD2. The CDR3 covers 16 residues. Germline trimming cut 1 base from V and 4 bases from J; bases unmatched to any gene: 7. In germline, CDR1 is SGHRS, CDR2 YFSETQ.

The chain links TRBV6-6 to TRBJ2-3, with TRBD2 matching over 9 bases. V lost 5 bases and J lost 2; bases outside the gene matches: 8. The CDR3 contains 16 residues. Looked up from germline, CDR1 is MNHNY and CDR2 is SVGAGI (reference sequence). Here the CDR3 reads CASSPLAGAITDTQYF. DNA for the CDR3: TGTGCCAGCAGTCCTTTAGCGGGAGCTATCACAGATACGCAGTATTTT.

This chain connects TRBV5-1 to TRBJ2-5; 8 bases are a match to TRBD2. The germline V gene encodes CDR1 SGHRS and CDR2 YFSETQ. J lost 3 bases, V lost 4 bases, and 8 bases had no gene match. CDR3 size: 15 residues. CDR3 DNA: TGCGCCAGCAGCATGGGACTAGTCAGCAAAGAGACCCAGTACTTC. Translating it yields CASSMGLVSKETQYF.

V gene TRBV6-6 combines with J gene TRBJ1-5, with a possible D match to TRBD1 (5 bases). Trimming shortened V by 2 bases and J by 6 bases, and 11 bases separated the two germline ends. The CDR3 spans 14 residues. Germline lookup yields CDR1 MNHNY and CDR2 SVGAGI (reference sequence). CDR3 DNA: TGTGCCAGCAGTTACCAGGGTACCAGTCAGCCCCAGCATTTT. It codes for CASSYQGTSQPQHF.

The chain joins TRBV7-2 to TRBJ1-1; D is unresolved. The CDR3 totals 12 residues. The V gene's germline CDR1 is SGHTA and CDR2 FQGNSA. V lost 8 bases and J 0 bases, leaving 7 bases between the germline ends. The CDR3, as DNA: TGTGCCAGCCAGGCCCTGAACACTGAAGCTTTCTTT. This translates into CASQALNTEAFF.

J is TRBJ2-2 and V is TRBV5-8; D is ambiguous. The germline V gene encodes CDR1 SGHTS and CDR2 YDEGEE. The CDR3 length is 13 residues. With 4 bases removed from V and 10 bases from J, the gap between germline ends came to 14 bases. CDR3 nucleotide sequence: TGTGCCAGCAGCCCCGACGTAGCCGAGGAGCTGTTTTTT. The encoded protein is CASSPDVAEELFF.

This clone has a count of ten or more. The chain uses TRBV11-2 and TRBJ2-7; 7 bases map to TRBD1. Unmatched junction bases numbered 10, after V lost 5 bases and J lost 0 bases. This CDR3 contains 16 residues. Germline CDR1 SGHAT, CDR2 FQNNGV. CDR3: CASSKPTGLFSYEQYF. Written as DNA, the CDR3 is TGTGCCAGCAGCAAGCCGACAGGGCTGTTCTCCTACGAGCAGTACTTC. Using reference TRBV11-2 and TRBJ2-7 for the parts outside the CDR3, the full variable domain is EAGVAQSPRYKIIEKRQSVAFWCNPISGHATLYWYQQILGQGPKLLIQFQNNGVVDDSQLPKDRFSAERLKGVDSTLKIQPAKLEDSAVYLCASSKPTGLFSYEQYFGPGTRLTVT.

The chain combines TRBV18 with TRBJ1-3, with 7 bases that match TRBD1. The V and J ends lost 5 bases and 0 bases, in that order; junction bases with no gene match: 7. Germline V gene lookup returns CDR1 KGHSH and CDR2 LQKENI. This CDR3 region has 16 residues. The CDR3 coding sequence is TGTGCCAGCTCAATAGACAGGGCCAACTCTGGAAACACCATATATTTT. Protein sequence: CASSIDRANSGNTIYF.

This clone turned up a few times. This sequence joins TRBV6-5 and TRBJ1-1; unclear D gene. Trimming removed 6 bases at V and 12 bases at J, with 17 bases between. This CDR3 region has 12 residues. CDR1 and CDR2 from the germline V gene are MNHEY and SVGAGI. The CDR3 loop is CASRVSAGQTFF. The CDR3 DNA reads TGTGCCAGCAGGGTGTCCGCGGGCCAAACTTTCTTT.

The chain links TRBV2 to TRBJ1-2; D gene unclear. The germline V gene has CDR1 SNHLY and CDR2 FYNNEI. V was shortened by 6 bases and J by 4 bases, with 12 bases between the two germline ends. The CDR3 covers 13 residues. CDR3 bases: TGTGCCAGCAGAGGAGACGGATTCTATGGCTACACCTTC. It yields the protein CASRGDGFYGYTF.

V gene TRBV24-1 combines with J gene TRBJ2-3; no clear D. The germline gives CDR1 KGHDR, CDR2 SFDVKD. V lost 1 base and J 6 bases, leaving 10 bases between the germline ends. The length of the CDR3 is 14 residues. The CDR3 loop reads CATSDFTDPDTQYF. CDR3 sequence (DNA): TGTGCCACCAGTGATTTCACTGATCCGGATACGCAGTATTTT.

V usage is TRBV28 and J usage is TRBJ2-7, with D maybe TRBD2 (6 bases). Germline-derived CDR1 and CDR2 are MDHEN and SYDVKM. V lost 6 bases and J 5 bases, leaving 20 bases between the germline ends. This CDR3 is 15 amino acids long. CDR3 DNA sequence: TGTGCCAGCAGCCATCGGAGGGATTTGAGAAACGAGCAGTACTTC. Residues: CASSHRRDLRNEQYF.

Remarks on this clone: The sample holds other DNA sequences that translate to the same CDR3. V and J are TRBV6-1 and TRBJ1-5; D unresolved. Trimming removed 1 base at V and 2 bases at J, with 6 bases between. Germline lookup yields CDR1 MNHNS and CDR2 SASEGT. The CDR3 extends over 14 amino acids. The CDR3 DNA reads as TGTGCCAGCAGTGAAGGGGCAGGCAATCAGCCCCAGCATTTT. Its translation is CASSEGAGNQPQHF.

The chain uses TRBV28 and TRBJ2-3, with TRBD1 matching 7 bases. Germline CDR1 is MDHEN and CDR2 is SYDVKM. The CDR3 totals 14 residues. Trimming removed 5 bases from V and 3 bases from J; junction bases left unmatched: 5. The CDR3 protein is CASSTRQGTDTQYF. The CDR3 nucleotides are TGTGCCAGCAGTACCCGACAGGGAACAGATACGCAGTATTTT.

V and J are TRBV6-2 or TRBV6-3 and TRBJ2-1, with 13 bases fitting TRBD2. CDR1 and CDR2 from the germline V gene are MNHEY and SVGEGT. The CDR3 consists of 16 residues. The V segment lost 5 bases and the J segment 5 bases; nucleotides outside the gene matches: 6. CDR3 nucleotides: TGTGCCAGCAGTCGGACTAGCGGGAGCCCCCACAATGAGCAGTTCTTC. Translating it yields CASSRTSGSPHNEQFF.

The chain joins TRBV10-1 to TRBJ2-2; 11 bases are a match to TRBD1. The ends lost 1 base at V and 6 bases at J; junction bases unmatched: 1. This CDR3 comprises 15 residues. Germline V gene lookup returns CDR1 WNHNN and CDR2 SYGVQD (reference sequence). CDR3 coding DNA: TGCGCCAGCAGTGAGTGGACAGGGGGCCCCGGGGAGCTGTTTTTT. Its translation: CASSEWTGGPGELFF.

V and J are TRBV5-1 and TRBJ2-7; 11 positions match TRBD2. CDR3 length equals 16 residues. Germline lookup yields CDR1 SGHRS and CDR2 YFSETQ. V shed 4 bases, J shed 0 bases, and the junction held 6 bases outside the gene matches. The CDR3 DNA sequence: TGCGCCAGCAGCCCAGGTAGCGGGAGGGCCTCCTACGAGCAGTACTTC. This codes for CASSPGSGRASYEQYF.

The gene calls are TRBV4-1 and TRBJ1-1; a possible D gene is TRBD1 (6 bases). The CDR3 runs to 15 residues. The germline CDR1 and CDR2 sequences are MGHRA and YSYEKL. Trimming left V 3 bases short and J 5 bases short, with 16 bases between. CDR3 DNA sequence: TGCGCCAGCAGCCACTCCCTAGGGGGATGGACTGAAGCTTTCTTT. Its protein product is CASSHSLGGWTEAFF.

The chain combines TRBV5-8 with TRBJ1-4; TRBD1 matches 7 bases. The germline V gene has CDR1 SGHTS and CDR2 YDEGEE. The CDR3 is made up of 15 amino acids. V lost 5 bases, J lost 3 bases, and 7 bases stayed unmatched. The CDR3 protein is CASRLFGTANEKLFF. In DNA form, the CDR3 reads TGTGCCAGCAGGCTGTTCGGGACAGCTAATGAAAAACTGTTTTTT.